The clone carrying this TCR beta chain appeared a few times. This entry belongs to a study of OX40 agonist ivuxolimab in advanced cancers. Study context: Across the patients, intravenous ivuxolimab was delivered every 2 weeks at 0.01 to 10 mg/kg.

Only in-frame clones appear in the TCRdb table, and some are missing; sequencing was by immunoSEQ multiplex PCR. The table records around 56,000 clones, 75% to 85% of them present only once. V shed 5 bases and J shed 7 bases, with 17 bases lying between them. CDR3 length equals 14 residues. Germline CDR1 MNHNS, CDR2 SASEGT. Baseline, cycle 4 day 1, and cycle 7 day 1 were the blood sampling points. The source of this sequence is an adult with an advanced solid tumor such as melanoma, head and neck, liver or kidney cancer. This specimen consisted of CD4+ or CD8+ T cells sorted from blood, obtained in a trial of the OX40 agonist ivuxolimab. The V call is TRBV6-1, the J call TRBJ1-2, with D unresolved. Written as DNA, the CDR3 is TGTGCCAGCAGTTCGCTTTCTAGAACGGGTGGCTACACCTTC. This sequence encodes CASSSLSRTGGYTF.